Listed here are 18 T cell receptor beta chains from one sample, sequenced in a study of Graves' ophthalmopathy and Graves' hyperthyroidism. RNA transcripts were the source from which TCR beta CDR3 regions were amplified. First-round RT-PCR relied on HTBI primers, and a second-round multiplex PCR came next. TCRdb ran MiXCR on the multiplex PCR reads and lists one entry per CDR3 protein. The sample records 450,000 or so distinct CDR3 sequences, 13% to 15% being singletons. Sequenced input: blood. Receptors were obtained from a woman in her thirties with Graves' ophthalmopathy.

Many counts were recorded for this clonotype. V usage is TRBV7-2 and J usage is TRBJ2-5; TRBD1 matches 10 bases. CDR3 size: 15 residues. The V and J ends lost 3 bases and 5 bases, in that order; junction bases with no gene match: 6. Germline V lookup: CDR1 SGHTA, CDR2 FQGNSA. CDR3 residues: CASSFPTGGVETQYF. CDR3 DNA: TGTGCCAGCAGCTTTCCGACAGGGGGCGTGGAGACCCAGTACTTC.

This chain connects TRBV30 to TRBJ2-7, with a possible D match to TRBD2 (5 bases). Germline loops: CDR1 GTSNPN, CDR2 SVGIG (reference sequence). Trimming stripped 0 bases from V and 5 bases from J, with 17 bases between. The CDR3 is made up of 15 amino acids. CDR3 bases: TGTGCCTGGAGTGTGACTGGGAGTTTAGGTGACGAGCAGTACTTC. This translates into CAWSVTGSLGDEQYF.

The J gene is TRBJ1-1, the V gene TRBV2, with 8 bases lining up with TRBD1. This CDR3 is 14 amino acids long. J was trimmed by 5 bases and V by 3 bases; bases with no gene match: 5. Germline V lookup: CDR1 SNHLY, CDR2 FYNNEI. Here the CDR3 reads CASSDQGAGTEAFF. The CDR3 region has the DNA TGTGCCAGCAGTGACCAGGGGGCCGGAACTGAAGCTTTCTTT.

This clonotype has only a few counts. Given a much more abundant clone one base away, this may be a read error. The CDR3: CAIVTLVYQEAQYF. The CDR3, as DNA: TGTGCCATCGTGACTTTAGTGTACCAAGAGGCCCAGTACTTC. The chain carries TRBV6-1 and TRBJ2-5; no firm D call. CDR3 length: 14 residues. The germline gives CDR1 MNHNS, CDR2 SASEGT.

This clonotype came up a few times. The chain employs TRBV7-3 and TRBJ2-5; 10 bases align to TRBD2. This CDR3 is 20 amino acids long. Per germline, CDR1 SGHTA and CDR2 FQGTGA. V shed 0 bases, J shed 2 bases, and the junction held 15 bases outside the gene matches. The CDR3 nucleotides are TGTGCCAGCAGCTTAACGGGGGGCTCTAGCGGGAGCCGTAATCAAGAGACCCAGTACTTC. Translation gives CASSLTGGSSGSRNQETQYF.

Only a few counts were recorded for this clonotype. It may be a read error: a sequence one base away is much more abundant. The chain has TRBV12-3 or TRBV12-4 and TRBJ1-1; D perhaps matches TRBD1 (5 bases). The CDR3 consists of 13 residues. Here the CDR3 DNA reads TGTGCCTGCAGTTTTGGTGGGGCCACTGAAGCTTTCTTT. It codes for CACSFGGATEAFF.

This clonotype occurred many times. The V call is TRBV11-1, the J call TRBJ1-5, with 7 positions matching TRBD1. The CDR3 is 16 residues long. The germline V gene encodes CDR1 SGHAT and CDR2 FQDESV (reference sequence). V lost 5 bases to trimming and J lost 1 base; unmatched junction nucleotides: 8. As DNA, the CDR3 is TGTGCCAGCAGCCCGACCGGGACAGAGAGCAATCAGCCCCAGCATTTT. Translation gives CASSPTGTESNQPQHF.

This clonotype was recorded at least ten times. The genes are TRBV30 and TRBJ2-5; perhaps TRBD1 as D (5 bases). V was shortened by 2 bases and J by 5 bases, with 12 bases between the two germline ends. The germline CDR1 and CDR2 sequences are GTSNPN and SVGIG (reference sequence). The CDR3 contains 13 residues. The CDR3: CAWSFQRGETQYF. Written as DNA, the CDR3 is TGTGCCTGGAGTTTTCAAAGGGGTGAGACCCAGTACTTC.

This clonotype appeared many times. The chain employs TRBV6-2 or TRBV6-3 and TRBJ1-5, with 9 bases identical to TRBD1. The CDR3 contains 12 residues. V was clipped by 11 bases and J by 5 bases; unmatched bases: 4. The germline CDR1 and CDR2 sequences are MNHEY and SVGEGT. The CDR3 coding sequence is TGTGCCCGCAACAGGGGGCATCAGCCCCAGCATTTT. Its translation: CARNRGHQPQHF.

This clonotype was detected ten times or more. The genes are TRBV24-1 and TRBJ1-2, with D perhaps matching TRBD1 (5 bases). Trimming stripped 3 bases from V and 0 bases from J, with 10 bases between. CDR1 and CDR2 from the germline V gene are KGHDR and SFDVKD. The CDR3 has 15 amino acids. CDR3 coding DNA: TGTGCCACCAGTGATCGGGACGGCGCTAACTATGGCTACACCTTC. This encodes CATSDRDGANYGYTF.

The chain has TRBV12-3 or TRBV12-4 and TRBJ2-2, with TRBD1 matching 8 bases. This CDR3 is 15 amino acids long. The ends lost 6 bases at V and 4 bases at J; junction bases unmatched: 7. CDR3 residues: CASSQQGDRTGELFF. The DNA for the CDR3 is TGTGCCAGCAGCCAACAGGGGGATCGCACCGGGGAGCTGTTTTTT.

Many counts were recorded for this clonotype. This sequence joins TRBV7-9 and TRBJ2-7; possibly TRBD1 or TRBD2 for D (7 bases each). V was pared by 8 bases and J by 7 bases, with 18 bases between. Germline V lookup: CDR1 SEHNR, CDR2 FQNEAQ (reference sequence). The CDR3 length is 13 residues. CDR3 DNA: TGTGCCAGCGCGGGGGACAGAGGGCAAGAGCAGTACTTC. It encodes CASAGDRGQEQYF.

This clonotype was found many times. The CDR3 protein is CASSGDRVGYTF. The DNA of the CDR3 is TGTGCCAGCTCCGGTGACAGGGTTGGCTACACCTTC. The chain combines TRBV18 with TRBJ1-2; 7 bases align to TRBD1. Germline V CDR1 and CDR2: KGHSH, LQKENI. Trimming took 6 bases from V and 7 from J; bases not matched to a gene: 5. The CDR3 runs 12 residues.

On this clonotype itself: This clone may be a read error of a much larger clone one base away. V is TRBV20-1 and J is TRBJ2-5; D is ambiguous. V dropped 5 bases and J dropped 3 bases, with 10 bases sitting between them. CDR3 length: 12 amino acids. Germline V gene lookup returns CDR1 DFQATT and CDR2 SNEGSKA (reference sequence). CDR3 nucleotides: TGCAGTGCTGGATTCCTAAAAGAGACCCAGTACTTC. Its translation is CSAGFLKETQYF.

The V gene is TRBV24-1, the J gene TRBJ2-2; tentative D call: TRBD2 (5 bases). V lost 4 bases to trimming and J lost 0 bases, with 14 bases between them. This CDR3 is 17 amino acids long. Germline lookup yields CDR1 KGHDR and CDR2 SFDVKD. The CDR3: CATSDKTRITNTGELFF. DNA for the CDR3: TGTGCCACCAGTGACAAAACTAGAATTACGAACACCGGGGAGCTGTTTTTT.

This clonotype was observed many times. This chain joins TRBV12-3 or TRBV12-4 and TRBJ1-2, with D possibly TRBD1 on 6 matching bases. The CDR3 has 14 residues. V shed 6 bases and J shed 8 bases, with 19 bases lying between them. The CDR3 nucleotides read TGTGCCAGCAGCACTCTCGGCGGGGGCCGCGGCTACACCTTC. It is translated as CASSTLGGGRGYTF.

This clonotype was seen at least ten times. The V and J genes are TRBV2 and TRBJ2-7, with TRBD1 as a possible D gene (6 bases). Trimming removed 4 bases at V and 5 bases at J, with 15 bases between. This CDR3 region has 14 residues. Germline-derived CDR1 and CDR2 are SNHLY and FYNNEI. The CDR3 is CASSGTGTTNEQYF. DNA of the CDR3: TGTGCCAGCAGTGGCACCGGGACAACTAACGAGCAGTACTTC.

This chain connects TRBV11-1 to TRBJ2-7; D possibly corresponds to TRBD1 (6 bases). This CDR3 has 16 amino acids. With 3 bases removed from V and 1 base from J, the gap between germline ends came to 16 bases. Germline CDR1 is SGHAT and CDR2 is FQDESV (reference sequence). CDR3 sequence (DNA): TGTGCCAGCAGCTTCGGCCCAGACCAGGGGTCCTACGAGCAGTACTTC. As protein: CASSFGPDQGSYEQYF.